The 23 T cell receptor beta chains below were found in one sample sequenced in a study of blood T cells in healthy people across ages. The authors ran a second PCR of about 6 to 11 cycles using a sample-barcoded 5' primer and a J-beta primer mix. In TCRdb, the 5' RACE reads were re-called with MiXCR into one record per CDR3 protein. The sample lists some 1,000,000 distinct CDR3 sequences, around 25% seen once, with approximately 0.7% in the top ten. This sample was also put to use in a study of T cells of mothers and their children.

Sequenced sample: blood. The receptors here all came from a girl aged 2-10 years in good health.

The table lists this clonotype with a few counts. The genes are TRBV29-1 and TRBJ1-2, with D hard to call. V was pared by 4 bases and J by 8 bases, with 17 bases between. Germline loops: CDR1 SQVTM, CDR2 ANQGSEA. CDR3 size: 13 residues. The CDR3 sequence: CSVGQVLLRGYTF. CDR3 DNA sequence: TGCAGCGTTGGGCAGGTCCTTTTGAGGGGCTACACCTTC.

A few counts support this clonotype. The V gene is TRBV29-1, the J gene TRBJ2-1; no reliable D call. TRBJ2-5 matches the DNA end more closely, so the J call is doubtful. The CDR3 contains 16 residues. CDR1 and CDR2 (germline): SQVTM, ANQGSEA. CDR3 loop: CSVDGLTMGSRETQYF. The DNA of the CDR3 is TGCAGCGTTGACGGCCTCACGATGGGTTCTCGAGAGACCCAGTACTTC.

The chain uses TRBV12-3 or TRBV12-4 and TRBJ2-3; 8 bases line up with TRBD2. The CDR3 has 15 residues. Trimming cost V 7 bases and J 4 bases; bases outside gene matches: 10. The CDR3 coding sequence is TGTGCCAGCAAGTCCACTAGCGGCGACGCAGATACGCAGTATTTT. Amino acids: CASKSTSGDADTQYF.

This clonotype turned up a few times. This chain links TRBV28 with TRBJ2-5, with 8 positions matching TRBD2. J gave up 5 bases and V 10 bases, and 6 bases lay outside the gene matches. Per the germline V gene, CDR1 is MDHEN and CDR2 is SYDVKM. This CDR3 comprises 12 residues. The CDR3 protein is CAMKRERETQYF. The CDR3 DNA follows: TGTGCCATGAAGCGGGAGAGGGAGACCCAGTACTTC.

Written as DNA, the CDR3 is TGTGCCAGCAGGGCCTTAGGGGGAAAAGAGACCCAGTACTTC. It codes for CASRALGGKETQYF. The chain couples TRBV6-5 to TRBJ2-5; the D gene is possibly TRBD1 (6 bases). The V gene's germline CDR1 is MNHEY and CDR2 SVGAGI. This CDR3 is built from 14 residues. The V end lost 6 bases, the J end lost 3 bases, and 14 bases lay between the germline ends.

V usage is TRBV18 and J usage is TRBJ2-3, with D possibly being TRBD2 (5 bases). V was cut by 3 bases and J by 6 bases, with 13 bases left in between. This CDR3 spans 14 amino acids. Germline V gene lookup returns CDR1 KGHSH and CDR2 LQKENI. The CDR3 DNA reads as TGTGCCAGCTCACCTATAGCGATGGGCGATACGCAGTATTTT. Translation: CASSPIAMGDTQYF.

This clonotype was observed a few times. The V and J genes are TRBV28 and TRBJ2-5; D may be TRBD1 or TRBD2 (5 bases each). Matching the DNA end better, TRBJ2-1 makes the J call doubtful. The CDR3 contains 14 residues. The V gene's germline CDR1 is MDHEN and CDR2 SYDVKM. CDR3 in DNA: TGTGCCAGCAGTTTAATTTCGGCAGGGAGTGAGCAGTTCTTC. Translation gives CASSLISAGSEQFF.

Ten or more counts support this clonotype. The chain combines TRBV7-8 with TRBJ2-1; 13 bases are shared with TRBD2. Per the germline V gene, CDR1 is SGHVS and CDR2 is FQNEAQ. The CDR3 loop spans 16 amino acids. The ends lost 4 bases at V and 7 bases at J; junction bases unmatched: 7. DNA for the CDR3: TGTGCCAGCAGCTCCCGACTAGCGGGAGGATATAATGAGCAGTTCTTC. This sequence encodes CASSSRLAGGYNEQFF. Full variable domain (missing parts from reference TRBV7-8 and TRBJ2-1): GAGVSQSPRYKVAKRGQDVALRCDPISGHVSLFWYQQALGQGPEFLTYFQNEAQLDKSGLPSDRFFAERPEGSVSTLKIQRTQQEDSAVYLCASSSRLAGGYNEQFFGPGTRLTVL.

A few counts support this clonotype. The chain recombines TRBV7-2 with TRBJ1-2; 10 positions match TRBD1. With 2 bases clipped from V and 8 bases from J, the junction kept 8 bases outside the gene matches. The CDR3 extends over 15 amino acids. CDR1 is SGHTA, CDR2 FQGNSA, per germline. CDR3 coding DNA: TGTGCCAGCAGCTTAAGTGGGACAGGGGCTGAGGGCTACACCTTC. Residues: CASSLSGTGAEGYTF.

This clonotype was picked up a small number of times. This sequence joins TRBV20-1 and TRBJ2-5; 12 positions agree with TRBD2. With 7 bases clipped from V and 1 base from J, the junction kept 13 bases outside the gene matches. The germline gives CDR1 DFQATT, CDR2 SNEGSKA (reference sequence). The CDR3 has 17 residues. The CDR3 loop is CSVRVASGRGPQETQYF. The DNA of the CDR3 is TGCAGTGTTAGGGTGGCTAGCGGGAGGGGACCCCAAGAGACCCAGTACTTC.

The rearrangement links TRBV5-1 to TRBJ1-4; the D gene is possibly TRBD1 (5 bases). Trimming shortened V by 1 base and J by 8 bases, and 15 bases separated the two germline ends. Germline V gene sequence: CDR1 SGHRS, CDR2 YFSETQ. The CDR3 runs 15 residues. CDR3 residues: CASSLWDPQKEKLFF. In DNA form, the CDR3 reads TGCGCCAGCAGCTTGTGGGACCCTCAAAAGGAAAAACTGTTTTTT.

This clonotype came up many times. V gene TRBV3-1 combines with J gene TRBJ2-5; maybe TRBD1 (5 bases). Deletions cut 1 base from V and 5 bases from J, with 14 bases between. The CDR3 length is 15 residues. Per germline, CDR1 LGHDT and CDR2 YNNKEL (reference sequence). CDR3 coding DNA: TGTGCCAGCAGCCAAGTTTTAGGGGTGGGGGAGACCCAGTACTTC. Translated, it gives CASSQVLGVGETQYF.

This clonotype was detected only a few times. V is TRBV4-2 and J is TRBJ1-6; 7 nucleotides align to TRBD1. V dropped 5 bases and J dropped 14; count of bases not matched to a gene: 12. CDR1 LGHNA and CDR2 YNFKEQ come from the germline V gene. The length of the CDR3 is 14 residues. The CDR3 bases are TGTGCCAGCAGCTTCCGGGACAGCACCCACTCCCTCCACTTT. Translating gives CASSFRDSTHSLHF.

The rearrangement uses TRBV6-5 and TRBJ1-5, with 9 bases identical to TRBD1. This CDR3 is 14 amino acids long. Germline loops: CDR1 MNHEY, CDR2 SVGAGI. J lost 9 bases, V lost 6 bases, and 9 bases had no gene match. CDR3 in DNA: TGTGCCAGCAGCCACCGGGACAGGGCACGGCCCCAGCATTTT. Translation gives CASSHRDRARPQHF.

The chain has TRBV29-1 and TRBJ2-7, with D uncertain. The CDR3 runs 13 residues. V lost 0 bases to trimming and J lost 4 bases, with 10 bases between them. CDR1 is SQVTM, CDR2 ANQGSEA, per germline. CDR3 coding DNA: TGCAGCGTTGAAGATGGTATGGGGTACGAGCAGTACTTC. As protein: CSVEDGMGYEQYF.

This clonotype was seen more than once but under ten times. This sequence joins TRBV29-1 and TRBJ2-1; 10 bases line up with TRBD2. This CDR3 has 17 residues. CDR1 and CDR2 (germline): SQVTM, ANQGSEA. J lost 0 bases, V lost 2 bases, and 7 bases had no gene match. The CDR3 here is CSVESSGGLTSYNEQFF. The CDR3 DNA reads as TGCAGCGTTGAATCTAGCGGGGGACTGACCTCCTACAATGAGCAGTTCTTC.

This clonotype was seen a handful of times. The gene calls are TRBV29-1 and TRBJ2-7, with 12 bases that match TRBD2. This CDR3 comprises 14 residues. Germline V gene data show CDR1 as SQVTM and CDR2 as ANQGSEA. Trimming cost V 3 bases and J 6 bases; bases outside gene matches: 6. CDR3 bases: TGCAGCGTTGAGTGGGAGACTAGCGGGAGCGAGCAGTACTTC. Amino acid sequence: CSVEWETSGSEQYF.

This rearrangement joins TRBV2 to TRBJ2-5, with 7 bases that match TRBD1. The CDR3 has 13 amino acids. CDR1 is SNHLY, CDR2 FYNNEI, per germline. J was trimmed by 0 bases and V by 11 bases; bases with no gene match: 6. CDR3 sequence reads: CAGRDSNQETQYF. Here the CDR3 DNA reads TGTGCCGGCCGGGACAGCAACCAAGAGACCCAGTACTTC.

The chain links TRBV10-3 to TRBJ2-4, with no clear D. The CDR3 length is 15 residues. Per the germline V gene, CDR1 is ENHRY and CDR2 is SYGVKD. V was shortened by 0 bases and J by 3 bases, with 9 bases between the two germline ends. The DNA for the CDR3 is TGTGCCATCAGTGAGTCACTACTGGGCAAAAACATTCAGTACTTC. Translated, it gives CAISESLLGKNIQYF.

This clonotype has a handful of counts. This chain joins TRBV25-1 and TRBJ1-2, with TRBD1 as a possible D gene (5 bases). V was shortened by 5 bases and J by 3 bases, with 13 bases between the two germline ends. Germline assignment: CDR1 MGHDK and CDR2 SYGVNS. This CDR3 is built from 14 residues. The DNA for the CDR3 is TGTGCCAGCAGTCTATCCGGGACGGACTATGGCTACACCTTC. It yields the protein CASSLSGTDYGYTF.

J is TRBJ2-5 and V is TRBV6-2 or TRBV6-3; D not resolved. V was clipped by 2 bases and J by 11 bases, with 12 bases between them. Germline V lookup: CDR1 MNHEY, CDR2 SVGEGT. This CDR3 spans 12 amino acids. This chain's CDR3 is CASSYPGPEQYF. In DNA, the CDR3 is TGTGCCAGCAGTTACCCCGGGCCTGAGCAGTACTTC.

V gene TRBV12-3 or TRBV12-4 combines with J gene TRBJ2-5; tentative D call: TRBD1 (6 bases). The CDR3 is 13 residues long. Trimming took 6 bases from V and 4 from J, leaving 12 bases between them. The CDR3 region has the DNA TGTGCCAGCAGACAAGGGGGTTCAGAGACCCAGTACTTC. Protein: CASRQGGSETQYF.

In its sample, this clonotype was seen a few times. The chain is built from TRBV6-5 and TRBJ2-7; perhaps D is TRBD1 or TRBD2 (5 bases each). Trimming pared 7 bases from V and 2 bases from J, leaving 12 bases between. This CDR3 has 13 amino acids. Germline-derived CDR1 and CDR2 are MNHEY and SVGAGI. CDR3 region: CASKPGPTYEQYF. As DNA, the CDR3 is TGTGCCAGCAAACCGGGACCCACCTACGAGCAGTACTTC.